What follows are 10 T cell receptor beta chains derived from one specimen sequenced in a study of glioma-infiltrating T cells after dendritic cell vaccination. Profiling relied on immunoSEQ multiplex PCR, and the TCRdb table lists in-frame clones only, not all of them. The data show 95,000 to 110,000 clones, with roughly 79% seen just once and over 9.5% held by the top ten. The sequencing here drew on blood, taken before dendritic cell vaccination. Source of these receptors: a human donor with glioblastoma.

The chain joins TRBV7-9 to TRBJ2-5, with TRBD2 matching over 8 bases. The J call may be incorrect, as the DNA end agrees better with TRBJ2-7. The CDR3 spans 15 residues. Germline V gives CDR1 SEHNR, CDR2 FQNEAQ (reference sequence). The CDR3 sequence is CASSSSGAAPYEQYF. Here the CDR3 DNA reads TGTGCCAGCAGCAGTAGCGGGGCCGCCCCCTACGAGCAGTACTTC.

This rearrangement joins TRBV2 to TRBJ2-6; the match to TRBD1 covers 8 bases. Germline V lookup: CDR1 SNHLY, CDR2 FYNNEI. The CDR3 totals 16 residues. J gave up 0 bases and V 5 bases, and 3 bases lay outside the gene matches. DNA of the CDR3: TGTGCCAGCAGTCAAGACAGGGGCTCTGGGGCCAACGTCCTGACTTTC. Protein product: CASSQDRGSGANVLTF.

The CDR3 sequence is CASSQGAASGANVLTF. The CDR3 coding sequence is TGCGCCAGCAGCCAAGGGGCTGCCTCTGGGGCCAACGTCCTGACTTTC. The chain carries TRBV4-3 and TRBJ2-6, with D hard to call. Trimming shortened V by 1 base and J by 0 bases, and 7 bases separated the two germline ends. The CDR3 runs to 16 residues. The germline gives CDR1 LGHNA, CDR2 YSLEER.

The chain combines TRBV7-9 with TRBJ2-3; D gene uncertain. Per germline, CDR1 SEHNR and CDR2 FQNEAQ (reference sequence). The ends were cut back, 3 bases at V and 2 bases at J, with 3 bases in the middle. The CDR3 has 12 residues. The CDR3, as DNA: TGTGCCAGCAGCTTCTCCACAGATACGCAGTATTTT. Its translation: CASSFSTDTQYF.

This clone was counted once. The V call is TRBV5-4, the J call TRBJ2-3, with no clear D. Germline loops: CDR1 SGHNT, CDR2 YYREEE (reference sequence). The CDR3 length is 17 residues. Trimming left V 4 bases short and J 5 bases short, with 23 bases between. The CDR3 spells CASSLPETAGVEDTQYF. DNA of the CDR3: TGTGCCAGCAGCCTCCCGGAGACGGCTGGAGTGGAAGATACGCAGTATTTT.

The rearrangement joins TRBV6-1 to TRBJ2-3; tentatively, D is TRBD2 (7 bases). Germline CDR1 and CDR2: MNHNS and SASEGT. V was clipped by 3 bases and J by 2 bases, with 15 bases between them. This CDR3 is 16 amino acids long. The CDR3 region is CASSEREGGYTDTQYF. The CDR3 bases are TGTGCCAGCAGTGAGAGGGAGGGGGGATACACAGATACGCAGTATTTT.

The chain employs TRBV11-2 and TRBJ1-2; the match to TRBD1 covers 8 bases. V lost 7 bases, J lost 8 bases, and 18 bases stayed unmatched. Per the germline V gene, CDR1 is SGHAT and CDR2 is FQNNGV. This CDR3 contains 16 residues. CDR3 DNA sequence: TGTGCCAGCAACCTCTTGAAGGGTGACAGGGGTCACGGCTACACCTTC. Translating it yields CASNLLKGDRGHGYTF.

This clone turned up a few times. CDR3 residues: CASSETGSTNEQFF. In DNA form, the CDR3 reads TGTGCCAGCTCCGAAACAGGGAGTACGAATGAGCAGTTCTTC. V usage is TRBV5-4 and J usage is TRBJ2-1; the D gene is possibly TRBD1 (6 bases). Germline values: CDR1 SGHNT, CDR2 YYREEE (reference sequence). The V and J ends lost 7 bases and 7 bases respectively, with 18 bases between them. This CDR3 is 14 amino acids long.

J is TRBJ1-1 and V is TRBV6-6; no firm D call. Trimming left V 2 bases short and J 6 bases short, with 16 bases between. CDR1 is MNHNY and CDR2 is SVGAGI in the germline V gene (reference sequence). The CDR3 length is 15 residues. CDR3 loop: CASSYSGWSAAEAFF. The DNA for the CDR3 is TGTGCCAGCAGTTACAGTGGTTGGTCAGCGGCTGAAGCTTTCTTT.

This clone was seen just once. CDR3 nucleotides: TGTGCCAGCAGCTTAGCGACCCTGGGCCCCTACGAGCAGTACTTC. Translated, it gives CASSLATLGPYEQYF. This chain connects TRBV11-1 to TRBJ2-7, with no clear D. Per the germline V gene, CDR1 is SGHAT and CDR2 is FQDESV (reference sequence). The CDR3 runs 15 residues. V was clipped by 0 bases and J by 2 bases, with 11 bases between them.